The clone carrying this T cell receptor (beta chain) has a handful of counts. The antigen is unknown. These data come from a study of cytomegalovirus exposure and HLA in healthy donors. Germline lookup yields CDR1 SGDLS and CDR2 YYNGEE. The CDR3 length is 19 residues. V was cut by 3 bases and J by 0 bases, with 19 bases left in between. Primers included in the PCR were 60 Vbeta and 13 Jbeta primers. Libraries were prepared by immunoSEQ multiplex PCR; TCRdb keeps only in-frame clonotypes and omits some of them. The sample yields about 180,000 clones, about 80% seen once. Findings of the study overall: Later analysis revealed greater clonal expansion in HLA-associated TCR beta chains than in equally common others. Later genetic work tied a missense DCLRE1C variant to beta-chain V and J trimming. When presence/absence was analysed, sequencing depth was taken to be roughly uniform across donors.

Source material: PBMCs. This TCR derives from a woman between 40 and 55 years old in good health and CMV-seronegative. The rearrangement links TRBV9 to TRBJ2-6; D might be TRBD1 (6 bases). DNA of the CDR3: TGTGCCAGCAGCGCCCCACAGGGTTCCCCCCTCTCTGGGGCCAACGTCCTGACTTTC. This gives the protein CASSAPQGSPLSGANVLTF.